These 15 T cell receptor beta chains originate from one sample sequenced in a study of T-cell reconstitution after alpha-beta-depleted transplantation in children. Antigen specificity for these receptors is unknown. Molecular barcoding with unique molecular identifiers was used for the TCRbeta library. TCRdb used MiXCR to reprocess the PCR reads, holding one entry per CDR3 protein. The sample records 330,000 or so distinct CDR3 sequences, over 7.5% being singletons. Findings and caveats of the study: At one year after transplant, newly produced T cells mostly accounted for T-cell counts and diversity.

The sequenced sample was peripheral blood, obtained 360 days after TCRalphabeta/CD19-depleted stem cell transplant. The source is a female patient aged 2-15 years who had a stem cell transplant for Fanconi anemia, so the T cells may come from the graft donor.

This rearrangement joins TRBV28 to TRBJ2-7, with D perhaps matching TRBD1 or TRBD2 (5 bases each). Germline V lookup: CDR1 MDHEN, CDR2 SYDVKM. The ends were cut back, 2 bases at V and 3 bases at J, with 8 bases in the middle. This CDR3 has 13 amino acids. In nucleotides, the CDR3 is TGTGCCAGCAGTTTAGTGAGGGGCTACGAGCAGTACGTC. Protein sequence: CASSLVRGYEQYV.

This clonotype has ten or more counts. The chain recombines TRBV7-2 with TRBJ2-3; D gene uncertain. The CDR3 runs to 16 residues. V was clipped by 2 bases and J by 1 base, with 13 bases between them. Germline-derived CDR1 and CDR2 are SGHTA and FQGNSA. The CDR3 here is CASSLSRAAGTDTQYF. The DNA of the CDR3 is TGTGCCAGCAGCTTAAGCAGAGCCGCGGGCACAGATACGCAGTATTTT.

In this sample, this clonotype turned up many times. This rearrangement joins TRBV20-1 to TRBJ2-5, with 8 nucleotides matching TRBD1. The CDR3 length is 15 residues. Trimming cost V 5 bases and J 2 bases; bases outside gene matches: 10. CDR1 is DFQATT, CDR2 SNEGSKA, per germline (reference sequence). This CDR3 is CSAFGQGGRQETQYF. The DNA for the CDR3 is TGCAGTGCTTTCGGACAGGGTGGGAGACAAGAGACCCAGTACTTC.

CDR3 nucleotides: TGTGCCAGCAGCTCGTCAAAGGTCTCCGGGGAGCTGTTTTTT. Its translation is CASSSSKVSGELFF. The chain links TRBV28 to TRBJ2-2; D gene uncertain. V dropped 6 bases and J dropped 6 bases, with 14 bases sitting between them. CDR3 length: 14 amino acids. Germline V gives CDR1 MDHEN, CDR2 SYDVKM.

This clonotype has only a few counts. An end of the junction differs from the germline gene, which may be a read error. The gene calls are TRBV12-3 or TRBV12-4 and TRBJ2-2; 14 bases are a match to TRBD2. CDR3 length: 18 amino acids. CDR3 nucleotide sequence: TGTGCCCGCAGTTTACGCCCCGGGACTAGCGGGAGTTCAGGGGAGCTGTTTTTT. The encoded protein is CARSLRPGTSGSSGELFF.

There are a few counts of this clonotype. The gene calls are TRBV15 and TRBJ1-1, with a weak D call TRBD1 (5 bases). The CDR3 has 18 amino acids. The V and J ends lost 0 bases and 3 bases respectively, with 20 bases between them. The germline gives CDR1 LNHNV, CDR2 YYDKDF (reference sequence). Here the CDR3 DNA reads TGTGCCACCAGCAGAGATGGGACGGGCCCAAGAGGGGACACTGAAGCTTTCTTT. As protein: CATSRDGTGPRGDTEAFF.

This clonotype was seen at least ten times. The gene calls are TRBV20-1 and TRBJ1-1; D uncertain. The length of the CDR3 is 13 residues. V lost 3 bases, J lost 6 bases, and 14 bases lay in between. Germline-derived CDR1 and CDR2 are DFQATT and SNEGSKA (reference sequence). Written as DNA, the CDR3 is TGCAGTGCTAGTCACGGGTTAGACTCTGAAGCTTTCTTT. Amino acid sequence: CSASHGLDSEAFF.

This clonotype was detected ten times or more. The chain has TRBV28 and TRBJ2-7; perhaps TRBD2 as D (5 bases). CDR1 is MDHEN and CDR2 is SYDVKM in the germline V gene. The V gene lost 2 bases and the J gene lost 4 bases, with 12 bases spanning the gap. This CDR3 is built from 14 residues. CDR3 nucleotides: TGTGCCAGCAGTTTACTCGGGGAAACATACGAGCAGTACGTC. This translates into CASSLLGETYEQYV.

This clonotype has at least ten counts. The rearrangement uses TRBV28 and TRBJ1-2; 7 bases agree with TRBD1. Per the germline V gene, CDR1 is MDHEN and CDR2 is SYDVKM. This CDR3 has 12 residues. V lost 5 bases and J lost 7; bases outside the gene matches: 4. The CDR3 DNA sequence: TGTGCCAGCAGTAACAGGGGTTTTGGCTACACCTTC. Its protein product is CASSNRGFGYTF.

The gene calls are TRBV2 and TRBJ1-5; 8 bases map to TRBD1. CDR1 is SNHLY and CDR2 is FYNNEI in the germline V gene. The CDR3 contains 14 residues. The junction had 3 bases not matched to a gene; V was cut back by 6 bases and J by 2 bases. The CDR3 region has the DNA TGTGCCAGCAGAGCGGGACAGGGCAATCAGCCCCAGCATTTT. Its translation is CASRAGQGNQPQHF.

In regard to this clonotype: A clone one base away is much larger, so this may be a read error. This chain joins TRBV5-1 and TRBJ2-3; possible D gene TRBD2, 6 bases. CDR1 is SGHRS and CDR2 is YFSETQ in the germline V gene. CDR3 size: 16 residues. The CDR3 spells CASSLDGATSTHTQYF. In nucleotides, the CDR3 is TGCGCCAGCAGCTTGGATGGGGCTACTAGCACACATACGCAGTATTTT. Complete variable domain (other parts from reference TRBV5-1 and TRBJ2-3): KAGVTQTPRYLIKTRGQQVTLSCSPISGHRSVSWYQQTPGQGLQFLFEYFSETQRNKGNFPGRFSGRQFSNSRSEMNVSTLELGDSALYLCASSLDGATSTHTQYFGPGTRLTVL.

The V call is TRBV29-1, the J call TRBJ2-7, with D tentatively TRBD2 (7 bases). Germline assignment: CDR1 SQVTM and CDR2 ANQGSEA. V lost 4 bases to trimming and J lost 2 bases, with 12 bases between them. The length of the CDR3 is 13 residues. The DNA for the CDR3 is TGCAGCGTTGGGGGGGGGGCCCCCTACGAGCAGTACTTC. This translates into CSVGGGAPYEQYF.

In its sample, this clonotype was seen a few times. The CDR3 spells CASSYMEAFF. The CDR3 coding sequence is TGTGCCAGCAGTTACATGGAAGCTTTCTTT. V and J are TRBV6-5 and TRBJ1-1; unclear D gene. The germline CDR1 and CDR2 sequences are MNHEY and SVGAGI. The V and J ends lost 2 bases and 8 bases respectively, with 3 bases between them. The CDR3 runs to 10 residues.

In this sample, this clonotype turned up a few times. The chain combines TRBV10-2 with TRBJ2-7; D is tentatively TRBD1 or TRBD2 (5 bases each). Germline V gives CDR1 WSHSY, CDR2 SAAADI. The CDR3 is 15 amino acids. V was clipped by 6 bases and J by 0 bases, with 15 bases between them. The DNA for the CDR3 is TGCGCCAGCAGGGAGGACAACCTAAGCTCCTACGAGCAGTACTTC. Amino acids: CASREDNLSSYEQYF.

The rearrangement links TRBV4-1 to TRBJ1-3; 7 positions agree with TRBD1. The germline V gene encodes CDR1 MGHRA and CDR2 YSYEKL. V shed 2 bases, J shed 3 bases, and the junction held 7 bases outside the gene matches. The CDR3 loop spans 16 amino acids. CDR3 sequence: CASSQTPGTDGNTIYF. CDR3 in DNA: TGCGCCAGCAGCCAAACTCCCGGGACAGATGGAAACACCATATATTTT.